This T cell receptor beta chain was retrieved from a study of T cell repertoires in cytomegalovirus infection. Across the study: In the study, CMV epitopes included recently identified HLA-C-restricted and well-studied HLA-B-restricted ones.

Germline CDR1 and CDR2: SGHDT and YYEEEE. CDR3 size: 14 residues. V dropped 4 bases and J dropped 8 bases, with 16 bases sitting between them. TCRdb recomputed calls from the reads with MiXCR, one row per CDR3 protein. The data show about 310,000 distinct CDR3 sequences, with more than 20% seen just once and about an eighth held by the top ten. The study, taken as a whole, reports: Totalled public TCR beta family frequency picked out people who carried CMV plus the relevant HLA. There were HLA-C-restricted CMV-specific TCR beta clonotypes dominating the ex vivo response.

This clonotype was recorded a few times. The antigen remains undetermined. The sequence came from a human donor in good health (CMV status not recorded). Some clones in this sample may be carry-over from other donors' samples. V usage is TRBV5-6 and J usage is TRBJ2-4; tentatively, D is TRBD2 (6 bases). This material consisted of cultured PBMCs, taken from culture after CMV antigen stimulation. The CDR3, as DNA: TGTGCCAGCAGCGCGGGGCTAGCAGGCGACATTCAGTACTTC. It is translated as CASSAGLAGDIQYF.